Shown below are 11 T cell receptor beta chains from a single sample sequenced in a study of cytomegalovirus exposure and HLA in healthy donors. PCR used 60 Vbeta primers and 13 Jbeta primers. Assay: immunoSEQ multiplex PCR; the TCRdb copy retains only in-frame clones and omits some. This sample has around 160,000 clones, with roughly three quarters found just once. The material sequenced was PBMCs. These TCRs come from a woman in her 40s in good health and CMV-seropositive.

A single count supports this clone. The V gene is TRBV7-6, the J gene TRBJ1-5; D is perhaps TRBD1 (6 bases). Germline V gives CDR1 SGHVS, CDR2 FNYEAQ. The CDR3 runs 14 residues. Trimming left V 5 bases short and J 0 bases short, with 8 bases between. In nucleotides, the CDR3 is TGTGCCAGCAGCCCGGACAGTAGCAATCAGCCCCAGCATTTT. Its translation is CASSPDSSNQPQHF.

This clone was picked up one time. The rearrangement uses TRBV19 and TRBJ2-7, with 8 bases aligning to TRBD1. The length of the CDR3 is 15 residues. Per the germline V gene, CDR1 is LNHDA and CDR2 is SQIVND (reference sequence). V dropped 4 bases and J dropped 4; count of bases not matched to a gene: 9. Written as DNA, the CDR3 is TGTGCCAGTAGTACACGGAGCAGGGGGCTTTACGAGCAGTACTTC. Protein: CASSTRSRGLYEQYF.

This clone was observed a single time. The V gene is TRBV5-4, the J gene TRBJ1-1; D is unresolved. Trimming pared 6 bases from V and 0 bases from J, leaving 15 bases between. Germline V gene sequence: CDR1 SGHNT, CDR2 YYREEE (reference sequence). The CDR3 is 15 amino acids. CDR3 protein: CASTNFGQLNTEAFF. DNA of the CDR3: TGTGCCAGCACCAATTTTGGGCAGCTGAACACTGAAGCTTTCTTT.

The chain has TRBV6-5 and TRBJ2-5, with D perhaps TRBD2 (6 bases). Per germline, CDR1 MNHEY and CDR2 SVGAGI. The CDR3 sequence is 14 residues long. V was shortened by 7 bases and J by 5 bases, with 17 bases between the two germline ends. The CDR3 DNA reads TGTGCCAGCAAGCAACTAGCAGGCTTGGAGACCCAGTACTTC. This codes for CASKQLAGLETQYF.

This clone came up a few times. This chain joins TRBV19 and TRBJ2-2; D remains unclear. With 7 bases removed from V and 4 bases from J, the gap between germline ends came to 19 bases. CDR1 LNHDA and CDR2 SQIVND come from the germline V gene (reference sequence). The CDR3 consists of 16 residues. The CDR3 region is CASIRAQLTGTGELFF. As DNA, the CDR3 is TGTGCCAGTATCCGAGCCCAATTGACGGGCACCGGGGAGCTGTTTTTT.

Written as DNA, the CDR3 is TGTGCCAGCGGACTAGCGGGGGAGAGAAAGACCCAGTACTTC. It codes for CASGLAGERKTQYF. V and J are TRBV5-4 and TRBJ2-5, with 13 bases identical to TRBD2. CDR1 and CDR2 (germline): SGHNT, YYREEE (reference sequence). The CDR3 covers 14 residues. Losses at the gene ends were 7 bases for V and 6 bases for J; bases not matched to a gene: 6.

This clone was detected a few times. The chain uses TRBV6-5 and TRBJ2-7, with D possibly TRBD2 on 5 matching bases. Germline assignment: CDR1 MNHEY and CDR2 SVGAGI. Trimming removed 2 bases from V and 4 bases from J, with 9 bases in between. The CDR3 is made up of 13 amino acids. The CDR3 loop is CASSYLGVYEQYF. The CDR3 DNA sequence: TGTGCCAGCAGTTACCTCGGGGTATACGAGCAGTACTTC.

The chain joins TRBV2 to TRBJ2-4, with D perhaps matching TRBD2 (7 bases). Trimming took off 6 bases at V and 6 bases at J, with 18 bases between the two ends. Germline CDR1 and CDR2: SNHLY and FYNNEI. CDR3 length: 15 residues. CDR3 coding DNA: TGTGCCAGCAGCCATATCACGGGGGGCCCAAACATTCAGTACTTC. It specifies CASSHITGGPNIQYF.

This chain uses TRBV4-1 with TRBJ2-7; TRBD2 matches at 12 bases. The DNA matches TRBJ2-1 better at its end, which makes the J call doubtful. The CDR3 is 16 amino acids. CDR1 and CDR2 from the germline V gene are MGHRA and YSYEKL. CDR3 sequence (DNA): TGCGCCAGCAGCCAGAGACTAGCGGGGGCCGACAATGAGCAGTTCTTC. It translates to CASSQRLAGADNEQFF.

The CDR3, as DNA: TGTGCCAGCAGCCGGGAATATGGCTACACCTTC. This translates into CASSREYGYTF. The chain has TRBV5-6 and TRBJ1-2, with D unresolved. The length of the CDR3 is 11 residues. The germline V gene has CDR1 SGHDT and CDR2 YYEEEE. The V and J ends lost 4 bases and 5 bases respectively, with 6 bases between them.

The chain is built from TRBV9 and TRBJ1-2, with D unclear. The CDR3 runs to 16 residues. The V and J ends lost 0 bases and 6 bases respectively, with 18 bases between them. Germline V gene lookup returns CDR1 SGDLS and CDR2 YYNGEE. CDR3 nucleotides: TGTGCCAGCAGCGTAGACGCGGTCCCCCGGGTCGATGGCTACACCTTC. Protein product: CASSVDAVPRVDGYTF.